Each of the 19 T cell receptor beta chains below was sequenced from the same sample in a study of blood T cell repertoires in COVID-19. The repertoire was sequenced with immunoSEQ multiplex PCR; TCRdb's copy has only in-frame clones and lacks some. The sample contains roughly 160,000 clones, 80% to 90% of which appear only once. The material sequenced was peripheral blood. Receptor source: a woman aged 60 to 75 who had recovered from COVID-19.

The chain carries TRBV5-4 and TRBJ1-6, with 10 bases fitting TRBD1. The CDR3 runs 14 residues. Trimming took 4 bases from V and 8 from J; bases not matched to a gene: 3. Germline loops: CDR1 SGHNT, CDR2 YYREEE (reference sequence). This CDR3 is CASSPGTGDSPLHF. CDR3 DNA: TGTGCCAGCAGCCCCGGGACAGGGGATTCACCCCTCCACTTT.

The chain recombines TRBV7-8 with TRBJ2-5; 11 bases align to TRBD2. The V gene's germline CDR1 is SGHVS and CDR2 FQNEAQ. Trimming at V came to 4 bases and at J to 1 base, leaving 5 bases not matched to a gene. This CDR3 has 16 residues. The CDR3 protein is CASSSRLAGRQETQYF. DNA of the CDR3: TGTGCCAGCAGCTCCCGACTAGCGGGGCGCCAAGAGACCCAGTACTTC.

This chain joins TRBV19 and TRBJ1-1, with D possibly TRBD1 on 5 matching bases. The CDR3 is made up of 13 amino acids. V was clipped by 10 bases and J by 1 base, with 13 bases between them. Germline CDR1 is LNHDA and CDR2 is SQIVND (reference sequence). DNA for the CDR3: TGTGCCACCTCCAGGGTATCGAACACTGAAGCTTTCTTT. Protein sequence: CATSRVSNTEAFF.

The CDR3: CASSVSNSKSDTQYF. CDR3 DNA: TGTGCCAGCAGCGTTAGCAATTCAAAATCAGATACGCAGTATTTT. This sequence joins TRBV9 and TRBJ2-3; D not certain. CDR3 length: 15 amino acids. V was clipped by 2 bases and J by 4 bases, with 14 bases between them. Germline loops: CDR1 SGDLS, CDR2 YYNGEE. Variable domain in full (rest from reference TRBV9 and TRBJ2-3): DSGVTQTPKHLITATGQRVTLRCSPRSGDLSVYWYQQSLDQGLQFLIQYYNGEERAKGNILERFSAQQFPDLHSELNLSSLELGDSALYFCASSVSNSKSDTQYFGPGTRLTVL.

To note about this clone: Additional DNA sequences in this sample encode the identical CDR3. The chain uses TRBV5-1 and TRBJ2-7, with 10 bases aligning to TRBD1. J was trimmed by 3 bases and V by 4 bases; bases with no gene match: 4. The CDR3 spans 14 residues. The germline CDR1 and CDR2 sequences are SGHRS and YFSETQ. The CDR3 region has the DNA TGCGCCAGCAGCCCGGGACAGGGGAACTACGAGCAGTACTTC. It is translated as CASSPGQGNYEQYF.

The gene calls are TRBV2 and TRBJ2-5; 7 nucleotides line up with TRBD2. The V and J ends lost 5 bases and 4 bases, in that order; junction bases with no gene match: 1. Germline CDR1 reads SNHLY; CDR2 reads FYNNEI. There are 12 residues in the CDR3. In nucleotides, the CDR3 is TGTGCCAGCAGTTTAGCGGGAGAGACCCAGTACTTC. Its translation: CASSLAGETQYF.

The V call is TRBV29-1, the J call TRBJ2-7; the match to TRBD2 covers 8 bases. The CDR3 extends over 15 amino acids. In germline, CDR1 is SQVTM, CDR2 ANQGSEA. V shed 6 bases, J shed 1 base, and the junction held 11 bases outside the gene matches. Here the CDR3 reads CSVALWAGGSYEQYF. CDR3 nucleotide sequence: TGCAGCGTAGCCCTTTGGGCGGGGGGTTCCTACGAGCAGTACTTC.

The chain is built from TRBV27 and TRBJ2-5; TRBD2 is a possible D gene (6 bases). Trimming shortened V by 5 bases and J by 1 base, and 14 bases separated the two germline ends. This CDR3 contains 15 residues. In germline, CDR1 is MNHEY, CDR2 SMNVEV (reference sequence). The DNA of the CDR3 is TGTGCCAGCAGTAGCCGTTTGCGGGGCCAAGAGACCCAGTACTTC. It specifies CASSSRLRGQETQYF.

The CDR3 here is CASSEGRGLSTDTQYF. CDR3 nucleotide sequence: TGTGCCAGCAGTGAGGGCAGGGGGCTTAGCACAGATACGCAGTATTTT. The chain combines TRBV6-1 with TRBJ2-3, with 8 bases that match TRBD1. Germline-derived CDR1 and CDR2 are MNHNS and SASEGT. The junction had 5 bases not matched to a gene; V was cut back by 3 bases and J by 0 bases. This CDR3 is built from 16 residues.

The rearrangement joins TRBV11-1 to TRBJ2-7, with a tentative D call TRBD1 (5 bases). The CDR3 has 14 amino acids. Germline-derived CDR1 and CDR2 are SGHAT and FQDESV (reference sequence). Trimming took off 0 bases at V and 3 bases at J, with 9 bases between the two ends. This CDR3 is CASSLAMGLYEQYF. In DNA, the CDR3 is TGTGCCAGCAGCTTAGCGATGGGGCTCTACGAGCAGTACTTC. Combining the CDR3 with reference TRBV11-1 and TRBJ2-7 gives the whole variable domain EAEVAQSPRYKITEKSQAVAFWCDPISGHATLYWYRQILGQGPELLVQFQDESVVDDSQLPKDRFSAERLKGVDSTLKIQPAELGDSAMYLCASSLAMGLYEQYFGPGTRLTVT.

This chain links TRBV18 with TRBJ1-1, with D possibly matching TRBD1 (5 bases). This CDR3 has 15 residues. Between the trimmed V and J ends, which lost 1 base and 3 bases, there was a span of 12 bases. Germline V gene lookup returns CDR1 KGHSH and CDR2 LQKENI. The CDR3 region is CASSPRRQGYTEAFF. CDR3 coding DNA: TGTGCCAGCTCACCACGTCGGCAGGGATACACTGAAGCTTTCTTT.

The rearrangement uses TRBV3-1 (or the pseudogene TRBV3-2) and TRBJ2-3; tentatively, D is TRBD2 (7 bases). Germline V gives CDR1 LGHDT, CDR2 YNNKEL (reference sequence). The V end lost 1 base, the J end lost 4 bases, and 9 bases lay between the germline ends. The CDR3 is made up of 14 amino acids. DNA of the CDR3: TGTGCCAGCAGCCAAGCGGGGGGCCCAGATACGCAGTATTTT. Translating it yields CASSQAGGPDTQYF.

The chain combines TRBV7-9 with TRBJ2-1, with 9 bases that match TRBD1. J gave up 2 bases and V 5 bases, and 7 bases lay outside the gene matches. Looked up from germline, CDR1 is SEHNR and CDR2 is FQNEAQ (reference sequence). The CDR3 length is 16 residues. The CDR3 DNA reads TGTGCCAGCAGCCCCTACCGGGACAGGGCCTACAATGAGCAGTTCTTC. Encoded protein: CASSPYRDRAYNEQFF.

The chain combines TRBV5-1 with TRBJ2-7; weak D call: TRBD1 (6 bases). Germline values: CDR1 SGHRS, CDR2 YFSETQ. The CDR3 consists of 15 residues. Trimming took off 0 bases at V and 6 bases at J, with 16 bases between the two ends. CDR3: CASSLARQGSGEQYF. The CDR3 region has the DNA TGCGCCAGCAGCTTGGCCCGGCAGGGGAGCGGCGAGCAGTACTTC.

The CDR3 bases are TGTGCCAGCAGTGAAACCGAGAGCTCTGGGGCCAACGTCCTGACTTTC. It translates to CASSETESSGANVLTF. V and J are TRBV2 and TRBJ2-6; D not certain. V lost 2 bases and J lost 0, with 8 bases in between. CDR1 and CDR2 (germline): SNHLY, FYNNEI. The CDR3 has 16 amino acids. Full variable domain (outside the CDR3, taken from reference TRBV2 and TRBJ2-6): EPEVTQTPSHQVTQMGQEVILRCVPISNHLYFYWYRQILGQKVEFLVSFYNNEISEKSEIFDDQFSVERPDGSNFTLKIRSTKLEDSAMYFCASSETESSGANVLTFGAGSRLTVL.

J is TRBJ2-1 and V is TRBV24-1; D gene ambiguous. CDR3 length equals 13 residues. V lost 1 base to trimming and J lost 6 bases, with 6 bases between them. The V gene's germline CDR1 is KGHDR and CDR2 SFDVKD. The CDR3 loop is CATSDLAGNEQFF. In DNA, the CDR3 is TGTGCCACCAGTGATTTAGCCGGCAATGAGCAGTTCTTC.

The chain combines TRBV29-1 with TRBJ2-1, with 16 bases identical to TRBD2. Trimming at V came to 6 bases and at J to 4 bases, leaving 6 bases not matched to a gene. The CDR3 is made up of 16 amino acids. Germline CDR1 is SQVTM and CDR2 is ANQGSEA. The CDR3, as DNA: TGCAGCGTCCAGGGACTAGCGGGGGGGACGTACAATGAGCAGTTCTTC. This encodes CSVQGLAGGTYNEQFF.

The table lists this clone with a count of one. The rearrangement uses TRBV21-1 and TRBJ2-5; the table assigns TRBD1, which was not confirmed against the DNA. TRBV21-1 is a documented pseudogene. The CDR3 has 17 residues. In DNA form, the CDR3 reads TGTGCCAGCAGCGTGCGACAGGATGAGGTGACTCTGGAGACCCAGTACTTC. As protein: CASSVRQDEVTLETQYF.

V is TRBV7-3 and J is TRBJ1-1, with D uncertain. There are 13 residues in the CDR3. Trimming left V 4 bases short and J 3 bases short, with 9 bases between. Germline-derived CDR1 and CDR2 are SGHTA and FQGTGA. The CDR3 nucleotides are TGTGCCAGCAGCTCCGCCGACTACACTGAAGCTTTCTTT. Translation gives CASSSADYTEAFF.